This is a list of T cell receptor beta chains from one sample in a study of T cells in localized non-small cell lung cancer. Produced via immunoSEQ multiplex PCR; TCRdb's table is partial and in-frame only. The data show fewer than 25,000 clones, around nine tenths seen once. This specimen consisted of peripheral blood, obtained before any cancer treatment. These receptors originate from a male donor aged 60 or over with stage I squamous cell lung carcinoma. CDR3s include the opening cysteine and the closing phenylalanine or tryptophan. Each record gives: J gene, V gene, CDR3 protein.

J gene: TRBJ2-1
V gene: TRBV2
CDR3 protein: CASHSSSYNEQFF

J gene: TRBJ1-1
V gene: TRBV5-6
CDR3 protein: CASSAQTVWTEAFF

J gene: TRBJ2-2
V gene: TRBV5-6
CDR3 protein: CASSSPRDTLTGELFF

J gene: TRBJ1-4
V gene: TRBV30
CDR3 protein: CAWSPDLNEKLFF

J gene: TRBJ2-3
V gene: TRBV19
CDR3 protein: CASRDDRSSTDTQYF

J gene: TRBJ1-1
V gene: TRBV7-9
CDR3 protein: CASTRKDGNTEAFF

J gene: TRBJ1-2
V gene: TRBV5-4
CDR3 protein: CASKRDKNYGYTF

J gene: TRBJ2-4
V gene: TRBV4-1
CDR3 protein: CASSQDRDGKNIQYF

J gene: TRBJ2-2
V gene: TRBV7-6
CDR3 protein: CASSQGQNTGELFF

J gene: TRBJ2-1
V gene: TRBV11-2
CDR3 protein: CASSLRTSPYNEQFF

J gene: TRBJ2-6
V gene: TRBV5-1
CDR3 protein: CASGTDGPGSGANVLTF

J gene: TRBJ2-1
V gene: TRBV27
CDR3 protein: CASSSKVVGLAGGRYNEQFF

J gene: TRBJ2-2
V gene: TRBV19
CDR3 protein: CASSWGDGELFF

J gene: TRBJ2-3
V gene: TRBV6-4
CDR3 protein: CASSDRGSSADTQYF

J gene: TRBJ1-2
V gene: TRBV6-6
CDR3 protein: CASSPTGTEGYTF

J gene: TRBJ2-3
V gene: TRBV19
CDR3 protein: CASKGPTDTQYF

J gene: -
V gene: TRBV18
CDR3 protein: CASSHNRDEQYF

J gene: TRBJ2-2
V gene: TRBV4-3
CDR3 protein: CASSQEMGLPTGELFF

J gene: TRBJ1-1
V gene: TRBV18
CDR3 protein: CASSPQTGEVEAFF

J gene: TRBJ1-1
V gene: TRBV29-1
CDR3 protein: CSVWTVAEAFF

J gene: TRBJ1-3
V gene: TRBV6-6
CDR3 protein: CASSPRRGFSGNTIYF

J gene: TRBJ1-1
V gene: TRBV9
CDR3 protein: CASSAGEQAFF